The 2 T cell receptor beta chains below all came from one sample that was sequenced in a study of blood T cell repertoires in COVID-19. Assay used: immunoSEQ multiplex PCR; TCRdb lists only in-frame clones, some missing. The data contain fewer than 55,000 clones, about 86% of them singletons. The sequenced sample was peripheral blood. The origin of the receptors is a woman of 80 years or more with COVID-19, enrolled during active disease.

Here the CDR3 reads CASSRTSGGQADTQYF. For the CDR3, the DNA is TGCGCCAGCAGCCGGACTAGCGGGGGCCAGGCAGATACGCAGTATTTT. The J gene is TRBJ2-3, the V gene TRBV5-1; 13 bases agree with TRBD2. Per the germline V gene, CDR1 is SGHRS and CDR2 is YFSETQ. The CDR3 extends over 16 amino acids. Trimming removed 4 bases from V and 4 bases from J; junction bases left unmatched: 6. The variable domain in full, completed from reference TRBV5-1 and TRBJ2-3, reads KAGVTQTPRYLIKTRGQQVTLSCSPISGHRSVSWYQQTPGQGLQFLFEYFSETQRNKGNFPGRFSGRQFSNSRSEMNVSTLELGDSALYLCASSRTSGGQADTQYFGPGTRLTVL.

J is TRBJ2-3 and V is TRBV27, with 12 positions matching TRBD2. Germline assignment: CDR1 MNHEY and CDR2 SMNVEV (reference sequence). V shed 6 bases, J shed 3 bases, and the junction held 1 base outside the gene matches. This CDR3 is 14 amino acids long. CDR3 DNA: TGTGCCAGCAGAGGACTAGCGGGGACAGATACGCAGTATTTT. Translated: CASRGLAGTDTQYF.